This T cell receptor (beta chain) is drawn from a study of T cell responses to AZD1222 COVID-19 vaccine. Study-level points and caveats: Spike-specific TCRs gained breadth and depth after people received two AZD1222 doses.

Assay used: immunoSEQ multiplex PCR; TCRdb lists only in-frame clones, some missing. The data hold 100,000 to 140,000 clones, with approximately 90% observed a single time. Turning to this clone: Its antigen is currently unknown.

In germline, CDR1 is MNHEY, CDR2 SMNVEV (reference sequence). V lost 1 base to trimming and J lost 6 bases, with 9 bases between them. The length of the CDR3 is 13 residues. The V and J genes are TRBV27 and TRBJ1-2, with D tentatively TRBD1 (6 bases). The source is an adult who received the AZD1222 COVID-19 vaccine. The starting material was peripheral blood, obtained 28 days after the second AZD1222 dose. As DNA, the CDR3 is TGTGCCAGCAGTTTATTACAGGGCGATGGCTACACCTTC. It codes for CASSLLQGDGYTF.